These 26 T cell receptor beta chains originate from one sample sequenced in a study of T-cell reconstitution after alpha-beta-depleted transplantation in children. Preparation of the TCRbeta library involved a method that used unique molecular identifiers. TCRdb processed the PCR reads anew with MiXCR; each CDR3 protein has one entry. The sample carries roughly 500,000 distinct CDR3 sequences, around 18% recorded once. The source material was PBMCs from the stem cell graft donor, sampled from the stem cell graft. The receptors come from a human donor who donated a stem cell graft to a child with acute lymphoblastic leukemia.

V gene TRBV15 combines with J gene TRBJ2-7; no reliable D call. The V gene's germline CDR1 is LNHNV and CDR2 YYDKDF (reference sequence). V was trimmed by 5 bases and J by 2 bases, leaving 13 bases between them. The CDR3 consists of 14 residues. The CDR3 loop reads CATSPEVYAYEQYF. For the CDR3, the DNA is TGTGCCACCAGCCCCGAAGTATACGCCTACGAGCAGTACTTC.

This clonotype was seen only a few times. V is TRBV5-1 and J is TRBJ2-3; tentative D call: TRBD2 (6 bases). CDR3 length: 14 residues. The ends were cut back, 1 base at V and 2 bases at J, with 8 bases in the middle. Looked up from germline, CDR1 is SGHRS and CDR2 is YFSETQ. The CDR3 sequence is CASSLWTNTDTQYF. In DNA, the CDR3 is TGCGCCAGCAGCTTGTGGACTAACACAGATACGCAGTATTTT.

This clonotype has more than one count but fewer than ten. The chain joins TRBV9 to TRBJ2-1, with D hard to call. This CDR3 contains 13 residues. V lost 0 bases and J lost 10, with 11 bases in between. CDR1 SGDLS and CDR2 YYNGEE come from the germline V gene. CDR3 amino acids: CASSVDGGIEQFF. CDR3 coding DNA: TGTGCCAGCAGCGTAGATGGCGGAATCGAGCAGTTCTTC. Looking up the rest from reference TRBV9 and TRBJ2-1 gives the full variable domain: DSGVTQTPKHLITATGQRVTLRCSPRSGDLSVYWYQQSLDQGLQFLIQYYNGEERAKGNILERFSAQQFPDLHSELNLSSLELGDSALYFCASSVDGGIEQFFGPGTRLTVL.

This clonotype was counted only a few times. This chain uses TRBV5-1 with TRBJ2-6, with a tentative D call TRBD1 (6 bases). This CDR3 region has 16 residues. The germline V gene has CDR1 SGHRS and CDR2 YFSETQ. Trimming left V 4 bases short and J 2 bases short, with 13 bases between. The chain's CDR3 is CASSPTAGAGANVLTF. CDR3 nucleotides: TGCGCCAGCAGCCCGACGGCAGGGGCTGGGGCCAACGTCCTGACTTTC.

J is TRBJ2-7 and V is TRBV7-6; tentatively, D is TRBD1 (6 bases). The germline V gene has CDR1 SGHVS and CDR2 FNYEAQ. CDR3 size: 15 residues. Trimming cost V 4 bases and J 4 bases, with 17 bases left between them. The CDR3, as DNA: TGTGCCAGCAGCTCACCCCTCGGGACAAATTACGAGCAGTACTTC. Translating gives CASSSPLGTNYEQYF.

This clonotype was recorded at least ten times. CDR3 coding DNA: TGTGCCAGCAGACCACAGACTGGGAGCTCCTACGAGCAGTACTTC. Its translation is CASRPQTGSSYEQYF. The rearrangement links TRBV7-2 to TRBJ2-7; weak D call: TRBD2 (5 bases). The V end was cut by 6 bases, the J end by 0 bases, with 15 bases between. The germline gives CDR1 SGHTA, CDR2 FQGNSA. The CDR3 is made up of 15 amino acids.

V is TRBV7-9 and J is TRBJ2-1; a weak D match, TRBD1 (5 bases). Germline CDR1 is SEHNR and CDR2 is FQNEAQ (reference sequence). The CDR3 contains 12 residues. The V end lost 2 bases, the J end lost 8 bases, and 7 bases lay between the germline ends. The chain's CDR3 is CASSLKGDEQFF. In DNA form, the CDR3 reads TGTGCCAGCAGCTTAAAAGGGGATGAGCAGTTCTTC.

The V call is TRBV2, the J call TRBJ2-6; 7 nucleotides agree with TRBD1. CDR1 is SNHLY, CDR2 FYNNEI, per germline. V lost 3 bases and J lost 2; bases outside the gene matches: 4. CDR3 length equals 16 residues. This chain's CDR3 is CASSEYRGTGANVLTF. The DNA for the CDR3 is TGTGCCAGCAGTGAGTACAGGGGAACTGGGGCCAACGTCCTGACTTTC.

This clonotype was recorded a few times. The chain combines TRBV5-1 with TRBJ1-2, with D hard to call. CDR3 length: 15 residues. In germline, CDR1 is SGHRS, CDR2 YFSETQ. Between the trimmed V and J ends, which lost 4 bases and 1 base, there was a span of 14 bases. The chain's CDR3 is CASSPRVGVNYGYTF. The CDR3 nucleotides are TGCGCCAGCAGCCCTCGGGTTGGGGTTAACTATGGCTACACCTTC.

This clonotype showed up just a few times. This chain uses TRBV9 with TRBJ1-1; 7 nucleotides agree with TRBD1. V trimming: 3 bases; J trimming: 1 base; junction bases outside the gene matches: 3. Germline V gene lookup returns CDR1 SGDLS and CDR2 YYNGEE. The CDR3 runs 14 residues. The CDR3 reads CASSEGTANTEAFF. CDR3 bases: TGTGCCAGCAGCGAAGGGACAGCGAACACTGAAGCTTTCTTT.

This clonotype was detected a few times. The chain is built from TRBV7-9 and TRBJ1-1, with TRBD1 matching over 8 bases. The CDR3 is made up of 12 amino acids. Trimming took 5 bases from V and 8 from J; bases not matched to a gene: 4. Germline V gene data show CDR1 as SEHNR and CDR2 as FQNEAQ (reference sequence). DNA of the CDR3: TGTGCCAGCAGCGACCACAGGGGGGAAGCTTTCTTT. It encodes CASSDHRGEAFF.

DNA of the CDR3: TGTGCCAGCAGCTCCCTTGAGCGGGGGTTCTCCTACGAGCAGTACTTC. Encoded protein: CASSSLERGFSYEQYF. The gene calls are TRBV5-6 and TRBJ2-7; TRBD2 agrees at 8 bases. Per germline, CDR1 SGHDT and CDR2 YYEEEE. Unmatched junction bases numbered 8, after V lost 3 bases and J lost 0 bases. This CDR3 is built from 16 residues.

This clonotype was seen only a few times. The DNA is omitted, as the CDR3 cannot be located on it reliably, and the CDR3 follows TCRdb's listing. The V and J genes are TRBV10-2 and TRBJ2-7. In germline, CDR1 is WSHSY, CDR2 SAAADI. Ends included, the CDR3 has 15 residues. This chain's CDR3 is CASSELRQYFGEQYF.

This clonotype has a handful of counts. CDR3 protein: CASSQDFQGAYEQYF. CDR3 bases: TGTGCCAGCAGCCAAGATTTCCAGGGAGCCTACGAGCAGTACTTC. The genes are TRBV4-2 and TRBJ2-7; the D call may be TRBD1 or TRBD2 (5 bases each). The CDR3 has 15 amino acids. Germline assignment: CDR1 LGHNA and CDR2 YNFKEQ. Trimming left V 0 bases short and J 2 bases short, with 11 bases between.

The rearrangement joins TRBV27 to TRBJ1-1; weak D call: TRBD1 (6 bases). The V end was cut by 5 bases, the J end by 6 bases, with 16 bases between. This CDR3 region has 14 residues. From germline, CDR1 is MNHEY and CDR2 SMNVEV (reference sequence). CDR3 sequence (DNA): TGTGCCAGCAGTCGGTTTCTGGGGGCCCCTGAAGCTTTCTTT. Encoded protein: CASSRFLGAPEAFF.

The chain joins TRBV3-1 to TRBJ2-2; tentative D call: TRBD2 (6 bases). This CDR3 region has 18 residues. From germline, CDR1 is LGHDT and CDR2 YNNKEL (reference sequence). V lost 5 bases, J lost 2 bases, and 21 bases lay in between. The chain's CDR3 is CASSSRLGGRLNTGELFF. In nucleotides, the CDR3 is TGTGCCAGCAGCTCGCGATTGGGGGGACGGCTTAACACCGGGGAGCTGTTTTTT. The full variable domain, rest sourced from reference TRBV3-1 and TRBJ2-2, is DTAVSQTPKYLVTQMGNDKSIKCEQNLGHDTMYWYKQDSKKFLKIMFSYNNKELIINETVPNRFSPKSPDKAHLNLHINSLELGDSAVYFCASSSRLGGRLNTGELFFGEGSRLTVL.

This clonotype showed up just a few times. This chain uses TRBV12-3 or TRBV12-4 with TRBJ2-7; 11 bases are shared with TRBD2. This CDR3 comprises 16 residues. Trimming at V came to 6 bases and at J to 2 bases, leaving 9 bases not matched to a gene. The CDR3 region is CASSPGVAGGPYEQYF. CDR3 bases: TGTGCCAGCAGCCCAGGGGTAGCGGGAGGGCCCTACGAGCAGTACTTC.

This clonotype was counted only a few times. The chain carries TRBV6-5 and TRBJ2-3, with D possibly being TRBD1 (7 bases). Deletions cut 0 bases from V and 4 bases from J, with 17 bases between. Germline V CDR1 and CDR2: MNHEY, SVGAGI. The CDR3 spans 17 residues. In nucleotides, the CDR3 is TGTGCCAGCAGTTACTCTCGGACAGGAGGGCGCCCAGATACGCAGTATTTT. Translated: CASSYSRTGGRPDTQYF.

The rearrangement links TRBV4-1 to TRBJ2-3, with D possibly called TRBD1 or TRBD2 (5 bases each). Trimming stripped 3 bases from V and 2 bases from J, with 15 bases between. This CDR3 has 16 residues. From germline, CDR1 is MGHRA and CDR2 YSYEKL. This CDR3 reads CASSHGPGRVTDTQYF. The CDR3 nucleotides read TGCGCCAGCAGCCACGGACCGGGACGGGTCACAGATACGCAGTATTTT.

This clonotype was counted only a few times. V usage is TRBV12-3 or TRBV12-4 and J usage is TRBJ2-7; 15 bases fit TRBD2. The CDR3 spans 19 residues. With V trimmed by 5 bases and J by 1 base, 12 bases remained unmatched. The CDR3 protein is CASSLSLGTSGRTSYEQYF. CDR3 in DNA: TGTGCCAGCAGTCTTTCCCTTGGGACTAGCGGGAGGACGTCCTACGAGCAGTACTTC.

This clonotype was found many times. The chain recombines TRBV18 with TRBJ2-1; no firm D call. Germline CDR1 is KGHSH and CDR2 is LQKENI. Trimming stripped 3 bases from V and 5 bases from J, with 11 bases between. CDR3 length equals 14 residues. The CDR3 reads CASSPLAGNNEQFF. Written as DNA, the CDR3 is TGTGCCAGCTCACCCTTAGCAGGTAACAATGAGCAGTTCTTC.

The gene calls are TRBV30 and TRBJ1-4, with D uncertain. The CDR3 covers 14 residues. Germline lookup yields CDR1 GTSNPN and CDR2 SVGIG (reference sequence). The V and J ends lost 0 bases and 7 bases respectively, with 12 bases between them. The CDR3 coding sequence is TGTGCCTGGAGTGTAGGAGGGAATGGTGAAAAACTGTTTTTT. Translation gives CAWSVGGNGEKLFF.

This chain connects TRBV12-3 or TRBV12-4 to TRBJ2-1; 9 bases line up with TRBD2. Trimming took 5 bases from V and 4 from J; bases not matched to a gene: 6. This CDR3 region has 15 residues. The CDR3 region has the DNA TGTGCCAGCAGTCAGACTAGCGGAGTATACAATGAGCAGTTCTTC. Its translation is CASSQTSGVYNEQFF.

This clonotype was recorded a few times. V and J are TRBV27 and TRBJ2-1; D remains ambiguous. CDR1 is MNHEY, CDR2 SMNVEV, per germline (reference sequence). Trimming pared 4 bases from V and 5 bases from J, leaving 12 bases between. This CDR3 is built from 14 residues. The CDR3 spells CASSSLEPNNEQFF. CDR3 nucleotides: TGTGCCAGCAGTTCCTTGGAACCGAACAATGAGCAGTTCTTC.

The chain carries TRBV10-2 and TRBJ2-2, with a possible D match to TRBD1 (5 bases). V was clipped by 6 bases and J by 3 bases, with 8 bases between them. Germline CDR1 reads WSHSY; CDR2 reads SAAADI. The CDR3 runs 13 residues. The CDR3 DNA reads TGCGCCAGCAGGGCAGGGCACACCGGGGAGCTGTTTTTT. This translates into CASRAGHTGELFF.

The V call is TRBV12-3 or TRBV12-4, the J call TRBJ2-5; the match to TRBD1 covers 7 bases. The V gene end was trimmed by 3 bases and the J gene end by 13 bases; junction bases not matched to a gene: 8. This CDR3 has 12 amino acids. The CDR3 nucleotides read TGTGCCAGCAGTTTCCCGACAGGGCTCCCGTACTTC. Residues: CASSFPTGLPYF.